This entry is about one T cell receptor (beta chain). Its target is not known. This sample was included in a study of CD4 T cells in relation to SARS-CoV-2 and coronaviruses. Study-level information: The HLA restriction of the shared crossreactive spike epitopes was mapped.

The study's findings and limits: This crossreactivity analysis covered spike protein alone, no other viral proteins. In around three fifths of donors, memory CD4+ clonotypes crossrecognized SARS-CoV-2 and at least one common cold coronavirus spike. Crossreactive clones expanded significantly less to SARS-CoV-2 than monoreactive clones.

Method: immunoSEQ multiplex PCR; TCRdb's copy keeps in-frame clones and lacks some. Of approximately 70,000 clones detected, 90% to 95% appear once; the ten largest clones hold around 0.21%. Unexposed donor CD4+ T cells date from about 2011-2018, before the COVID-19 pandemic. The CDR3 has 15 residues. In germline, CDR1 is MNHEY, CDR2 SVGAGI. The J segment lost 0 bases and the V segment lost 7 bases, leaving 6 bases of the junction unmatched. The sequence was obtained from a human donor in good health. Sample: naive CD4+ T cells from PBMCs. The subset here: naive CD4+ T cells isolated by negative enrichment. The rearrangement uses TRBV6-5 and TRBJ2-1; TRBD2 aligns across 7 bases. The CDR3 region is CASTRAGNSYNEQFF. Here the CDR3 DNA reads TGTGCCAGCACCAGAGCGGGAAACTCCTACAATGAGCAGTTCTTC.